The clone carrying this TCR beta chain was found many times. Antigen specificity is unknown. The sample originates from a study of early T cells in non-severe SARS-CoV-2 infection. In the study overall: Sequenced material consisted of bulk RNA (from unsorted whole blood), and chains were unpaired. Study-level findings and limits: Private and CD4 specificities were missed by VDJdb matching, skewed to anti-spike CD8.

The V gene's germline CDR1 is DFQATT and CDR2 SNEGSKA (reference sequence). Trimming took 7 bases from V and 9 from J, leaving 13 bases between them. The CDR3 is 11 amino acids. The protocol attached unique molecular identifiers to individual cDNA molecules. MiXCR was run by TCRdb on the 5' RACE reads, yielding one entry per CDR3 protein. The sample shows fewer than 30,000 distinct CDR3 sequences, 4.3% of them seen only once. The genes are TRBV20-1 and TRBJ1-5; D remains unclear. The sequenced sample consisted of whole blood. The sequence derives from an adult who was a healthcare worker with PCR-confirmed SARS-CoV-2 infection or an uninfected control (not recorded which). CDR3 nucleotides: TGCAGTGAAGGTCGGGGTAGGCCCCAGCATTTT. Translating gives CSEGRGRPQHF.